Listed here is a single TCR beta chain. Profiled with immunoSEQ multiplex PCR; TCRdb holds only in-frame clones, not every one. The data hold a few hundred thousand clones, with roughly 86% observed a single time. The data were obtained in a study of blood T cell repertoires in COVID-19. Germline CDR1 is SGHVS and CDR2 is FNYEAQ. CDR3 length: 15 amino acids. The V end lost 3 bases, the J end lost 0 bases, and 9 bases lay between the germline ends. This chain connects TRBV7-6 to TRBJ2-1; D remains ambiguous. Material: peripheral blood. This TCR derives from a woman between 55 and 75 years old with COVID-19, enrolled during active disease. CDR3 protein: CASSFAFGSYNEQFF. The DNA of the CDR3 is TGTGCCAGCAGCTTTGCGTTCGGCTCCTACAATGAGCAGTTCTTC.